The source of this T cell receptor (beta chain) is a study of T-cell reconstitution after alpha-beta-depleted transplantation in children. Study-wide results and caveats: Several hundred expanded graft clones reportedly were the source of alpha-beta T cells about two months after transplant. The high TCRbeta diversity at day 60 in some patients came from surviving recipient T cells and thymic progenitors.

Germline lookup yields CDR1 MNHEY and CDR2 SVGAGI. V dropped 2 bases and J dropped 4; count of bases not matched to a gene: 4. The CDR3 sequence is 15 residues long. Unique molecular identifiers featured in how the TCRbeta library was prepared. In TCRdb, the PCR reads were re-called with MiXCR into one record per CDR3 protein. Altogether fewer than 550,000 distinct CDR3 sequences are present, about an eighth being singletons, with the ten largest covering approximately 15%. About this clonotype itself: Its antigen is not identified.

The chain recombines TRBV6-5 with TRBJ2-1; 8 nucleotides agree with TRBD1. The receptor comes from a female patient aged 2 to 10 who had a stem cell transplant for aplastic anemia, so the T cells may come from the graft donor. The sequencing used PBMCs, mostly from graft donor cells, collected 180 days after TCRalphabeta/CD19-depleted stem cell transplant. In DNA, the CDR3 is TGTGCCAGCAGTTACCGGGGACAGGCGTACAATGAGCAGTTCTTC. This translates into CASSYRGQAYNEQFF.